These 20 T cell receptor beta chains came from one sample sequenced in a study of T cell responses to AZD1222 COVID-19 vaccine (dated by TCRdb to the early 2020s). Sample time point, as interpreted from the label and publication: baseline before first vaccination. Library prep was done by the immunoSEQ multiplex PCR assay. Imported from immuneACCESS, the table was reduced by TCRdb to in-frame sequences with V and J called. These copies leave out some clones; in studies compared against another copy, an unresolved V gene accounts for under half, and the cause of the remainder is not known. The sample table records 150,000 to 200,000 clones; around nine tenths of these occur just once. The top ten constitute more than 5.5% of the sample. The material was peripheral blood, obtained on day 0 of AZD1222 vaccination. These receptors originate from an adult in good health.

The CDR3 reads CASSQDPRGLARGETQYF. The DNA of the CDR3 is TGTGCCAGCAGCCAAGATCCGAGGGGACTAGCAAGGGGGGAGACCCAGTACTTC. The chain links TRBV14 to TRBJ2-5, with 9 bases fitting TRBD2. V trimming: 0 bases; J trimming: 5 bases; junction bases outside the gene matches: 13. Germline V gene lookup returns CDR1 SGHDN and CDR2 FVKESK. The CDR3 length is 18 residues.

V is TRBV11-2 and J is TRBJ2-7; TRBD1 matches 8 bases. CDR1 and CDR2 from the germline V gene are SGHAT and FQNNGV. The CDR3 loop spans 17 amino acids. J gave up 2 bases and V 5 bases, and 14 bases lay outside the gene matches. CDR3 in DNA: TGTGCCAGCAGCCTCACTATGACCGGGACAGGTCCCTACGAGCAGTACTTC. Residues: CASSLTMTGTGPYEQYF.

This chain uses TRBV10-3 with TRBJ2-1; 14 bases map to TRBD2. CDR1 ENHRY and CDR2 SYGVKD come from the germline V gene. Unmatched junction bases numbered 11, after V lost 10 bases and J lost 9 bases. The CDR3 spans 15 residues. CDR3 in DNA: TGTGCCACCGGCCAGGGACTAGCGGGAGCGCCTGAGCAGTTCTTC. Translation gives CATGQGLAGAPEQFF.

V and J are TRBV19 and TRBJ2-7, with a possible D match to TRBD2 (6 bases). Per the germline V gene, CDR1 is LNHDA and CDR2 is SQIVND (reference sequence). The V gene lost 4 bases and the J gene lost 0 bases, with 10 bases spanning the gap. The CDR3 is made up of 14 amino acids. The CDR3 DNA follows: TGTGCCAGTAGTAGGGCGGGATTCTCCTACGAGCAGTACTTC. It encodes CASSRAGFSYEQYF.

The V gene is TRBV13, the J gene TRBJ1-2, with 7 bases matching TRBD1. After removal of 5 bases from V and 5 bases from J, the junction contained 11 bases not matched to a gene. Germline V gene sequence: CDR1 PRHDT, CDR2 FYEKMQ (reference sequence). This CDR3 comprises 15 residues. The CDR3 loop is CASSELSGTDYGYTF. The DNA of the CDR3 is TGTGCCAGCAGCGAACTGTCCGGGACAGATTATGGCTACACCTTC.

The table lists this clone with a few counts. The rearrangement uses TRBV2 and TRBJ1-2; D gene uncertain. CDR3 length equals 15 residues. In germline, CDR1 is SNHLY, CDR2 FYNNEI. V was cut by 2 bases and J by 4 bases, with 14 bases left in between. The CDR3 DNA reads TGTGCCAGCAGTGAATGGATCAACCGGATCTATGGCTACACCTTC. It encodes CASSEWINRIYGYTF.

This sequence joins TRBV5-4 and TRBJ1-2; no clear D. Germline loops: CDR1 SGHNT, CDR2 YYREEE (reference sequence). V was pared by 0 bases and J by 7 bases, with 7 bases between. CDR3 size: 12 residues. CDR3: CASSLEAAGYTF. The CDR3 DNA reads TGTGCCAGCAGCTTGGAGGCGGCTGGCTACACCTTC.

The chain is built from TRBV28 and TRBJ1-5, with D possibly matching TRBD1 (6 bases). The CDR3 runs 14 residues. Germline V gene lookup returns CDR1 MDHEN and CDR2 SYDVKM. V was trimmed by 10 bases and J by 5 bases, leaving 18 bases between them. The CDR3 coding sequence is TGTGCCACCACCGGGGGGACATATTATCAGCCCCAGCATTTT. Translating gives CATTGGTYYQPQHF.

V usage is TRBV4-3 and J usage is TRBJ1-3; possible D gene TRBD1, 6 bases. Deletions cut 3 bases from V and 0 bases from J, with 9 bases between. Germline-derived CDR1 and CDR2 are LGHNA and YSLEER. This CDR3 spans 15 amino acids. CDR3 DNA: TGCGCCAGCAGCCAGACAGGTTCCTCTGGAAACACCATATATTTT. Translating gives CASSQTGSSGNTIYF.

This clone was detected once. This CDR3 is CASYSLGSAQYF. CDR3 nucleotide sequence: TGTGCCAGCTACTCGCTGGGCTCGGCCCAGTACTTC. V and J are TRBV28 and TRBJ2-5, with D uncertain. Germline lookup yields CDR1 MDHEN and CDR2 SYDVKM. The CDR3 is 12 amino acids. The V gene lost 8 bases and the J gene lost 9 bases, with 16 bases spanning the gap.

This sequence joins TRBV18 and TRBJ2-1; D is undetermined. The CDR3 length is 16 residues. Trimming shortened V by 3 bases and J by 0 bases, and 12 bases separated the two germline ends. Germline values: CDR1 KGHSH, CDR2 LQKENI. The CDR3 sequence: CASSPRLTSSYNEQFF. CDR3 DNA sequence: TGTGCCAGCTCACCTAGGTTGACGAGCTCCTACAATGAGCAGTTCTTC. Supplemented by reference TRBV18 and TRBJ2-1, the full variable domain reads NAGVMQNPRHLVRRRGQEARLRCSPMKGHSHVYWYRQLPEEGLKFMVYLQKENIIDESGMPKERFSAEFPKEGPSILRIQQVVRGDSAAYFCASSPRLTSSYNEQFFGPGTRLTVL.

This chain joins TRBV5-6 and TRBJ2-7, with 11 bases that match TRBD2. Trimming took 3 bases from V and 0 from J; bases not matched to a gene: 5. The CDR3 runs to 16 residues. Germline-derived CDR1 and CDR2 are SGHDT and YYEEEE. The CDR3, as DNA: TGTGCCAGCAGCTCAAGACTAGCGGGGAGCTCCTACGAGCAGTACTTC. Translating gives CASSSRLAGSSYEQYF. Full variable domain (rest looked up from reference TRBV5-6 and TRBJ2-7): DAGVTQSPTHLIKTRGQQVTLRCSPKSGHDTVSWYQQALGQGPQFIFQYYEEEERQRGNFPDRFSGHQFPNYSSELNVNALLLGDSALYLCASSSRLAGSSYEQYFGPGTRLTVT.

The chain couples TRBV6-2 or TRBV6-3 to TRBJ1-2, with 7 bases fitting TRBD1. The V gene's germline CDR1 is MNHEY and CDR2 SVGEGT. V was pared by 5 bases and J by 8 bases, with 8 bases of the junction left unmatched. The CDR3 is made up of 13 amino acids. This CDR3 reads CASSPGGLGGYTF. Written as DNA, the CDR3 is TGTGCCAGCAGTCCAGGGGGACTCGGCGGCTACACCTTC.

V is TRBV28 and J is TRBJ2-1, with TRBD1 matching over 11 bases. CDR1 and CDR2 from the germline V gene are MDHEN and SYDVKM. The V segment lost 5 bases and the J segment 7 bases; nucleotides outside the gene matches: 7. The CDR3 totals 15 residues. This chain's CDR3 is CASSPAGTGGNEQFF. CDR3 in DNA: TGTGCCAGCAGTCCCGCCGGGACAGGGGGTAATGAGCAGTTCTTC.

The chain employs TRBV25-1 and TRBJ2-2; maybe TRBD2 (6 bases). Per germline, CDR1 MGHDK and CDR2 SYGVNS. The V gene lost 7 bases and the J gene lost 4 bases, with 7 bases spanning the gap. The CDR3 runs to 12 residues. The CDR3 loop is CASKGGTGELFF. The CDR3 DNA reads as TGTGCCAGCAAGGGAGGCACCGGGGAGCTGTTTTTT.

This chain joins TRBV30 and TRBJ1-3; D ambiguous. The CDR3 consists of 16 residues. V lost 3 bases to trimming and J lost 0 bases, with 15 bases between them. Per the germline V gene, CDR1 is GTSNPN and CDR2 is SVGIG (reference sequence). The CDR3 DNA reads as TGTGCCTGGAGCTCTAACCGGGTTTCCTCTGGAAACACCATATATTTT. The encoded protein is CAWSSNRVSSGNTIYF.

The chain is built from TRBV28 and TRBJ1-4, with D maybe TRBD1 (5 bases). The V and J ends lost 4 bases and 3 bases respectively, with 9 bases between them. This CDR3 spans 14 amino acids. Germline V gene data show CDR1 as MDHEN and CDR2 as SYDVKM. CDR3 DNA: TGTGCCAGCAGTTCCGGAGGGGCTAATGAAAAACTGTTTTTT. Its protein is CASSSGGANEKLFF.

J is TRBJ2-1 and V is TRBV30; TRBD2 aligns across 11 bases. The junction had 5 bases not matched to a gene; V was cut back by 0 bases and J by 7 bases. CDR1 is GTSNPN and CDR2 is SVGIG in the germline V gene (reference sequence). There are 15 residues in the CDR3. The CDR3 loop reads CAWSVGLAGGNEQFF. CDR3 nucleotides: TGTGCCTGGAGTGTGGGGCTAGCGGGAGGAAATGAGCAGTTCTTC. The variable domain in full, completed from reference TRBV30 and TRBJ2-1, reads SQTIHQWPATLVQPVGSPLSLECTVEGTSNPNLYWYRQAAGRGLQLLFYSVGIGQISSEVPQNLSASRPQDRQFILSSKKLLLSDSGFYLCAWSVGLAGGNEQFFGPGTRLTVL.

V is TRBV27 and J is TRBJ1-1, with D possibly matching TRBD1 (5 bases). The germline gives CDR1 MNHEY, CDR2 SMNVEV (reference sequence). This CDR3 has 14 amino acids. V shed 2 bases and J shed 0 bases, with 7 bases lying between them. CDR3 sequence (DNA): TGTGCCAGCAGTTTAAGGGGCATGAACACTGAAGCTTTCTTT. Translation gives CASSLRGMNTEAFF.

The genes are TRBV2 and TRBJ1-1; no reliable D call. Deletions cut 11 bases from V and 0 bases from J, with 13 bases between. CDR3 length: 13 amino acids. Germline V gene sequence: CDR1 SNHLY, CDR2 FYNNEI. CDR3 loop: CAESGGMNTEAFF. CDR3 DNA sequence: TGTGCCGAATCAGGCGGTATGAACACTGAAGCTTTCTTT. Looking up the rest from reference TRBV2 and TRBJ1-1 gives the full variable domain: EPEVTQTPSHQVTQMGQEVILRCVPISNHLYFYWYRQILGQKVEFLVSFYNNEISEKSEIFDDQFSVERPDGSNFTLKIRSTKLEDSAMYFCAESGGMNTEAFFGQGTRLTVV.